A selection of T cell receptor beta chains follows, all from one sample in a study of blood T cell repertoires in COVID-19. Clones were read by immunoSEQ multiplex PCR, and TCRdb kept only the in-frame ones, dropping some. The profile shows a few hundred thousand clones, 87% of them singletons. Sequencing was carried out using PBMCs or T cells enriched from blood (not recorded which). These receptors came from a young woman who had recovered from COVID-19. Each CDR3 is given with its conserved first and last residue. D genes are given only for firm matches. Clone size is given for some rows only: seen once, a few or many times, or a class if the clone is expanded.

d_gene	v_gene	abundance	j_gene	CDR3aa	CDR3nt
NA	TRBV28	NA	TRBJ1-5	CASSSQRNQPQHF	TGTGCCAGCAGTTCACAGAGAAATCAGCCCCAGCATTTT
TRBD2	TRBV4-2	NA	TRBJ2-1	CASSQEGLAGYNEQFF	TGTGCCAGCAGCCAAGAAGGCCTAGCGGGGTACAATGAGCAGTTCTTC
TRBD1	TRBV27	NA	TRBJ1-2	CASRGTGSGYTF	TGTGCCAGCAGGGGGACAGGGAGTGGCTACACCTTC
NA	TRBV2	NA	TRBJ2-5	CASSGTTQETQYF	TGTGCCAGCAGTGGGACTACCCAAGAGACCCAGTACTTC
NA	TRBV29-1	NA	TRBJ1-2	CSVVGTGIYGYTF	TGCAGCGTTGTTGGTACAGGGATCTATGGCTACACCTTC
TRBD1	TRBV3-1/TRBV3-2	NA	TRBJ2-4	CASSPLRGQGNIQYF	TGTGCCAGCAGCCCCCTTAGGGGGCAGGGAAACATTCAGTACTTC
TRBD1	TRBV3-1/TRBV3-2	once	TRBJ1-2	CASSQDQTGYGASYGYTF	TGTGCCAGCAGCCAAGATCAGACAGGGTACGGGGCGTCCTATGGCTACACCTTC
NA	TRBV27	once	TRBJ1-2	CASSFIRGSDGYTF	TGTGCCAGCAGTTTTATTAGAGGGAGCGATGGCTACACCTTC
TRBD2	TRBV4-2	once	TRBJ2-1	CASSHGGGAFNEQFF	TGTGCCAGCAGCCACGGCGGGGGGGCATTCAATGAGCAGTTCTTC
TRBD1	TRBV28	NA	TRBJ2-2	CASSLGTANTGELFF	TGTGCCAGCAGTTTAGGGACAGCGAACACCGGGGAGCTGTTTTTT
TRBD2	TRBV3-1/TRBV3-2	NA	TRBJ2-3	CASSPGLAGKRTTDTQYF	TGTGCCAGCAGCCCGGGACTAGCGGGGAAAAGAACCACAGATACGCAGTATTTT
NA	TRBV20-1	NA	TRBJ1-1	CSASSQVNTEAFF	TGCAGTGCTAGTAGTCAGGTGAACACTGAAGCTTTCTTT
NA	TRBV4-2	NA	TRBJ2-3	CASSQVGQGSTDTQYF	TGTGCCAGCAGCCAAGTCGGTCAGGGGAGCACAGATACGCAGTATTTT
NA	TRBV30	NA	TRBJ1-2	CAWSPGLNYGYTF	TGTGCCTGGAGTCCGGGACTCAACTATGGCTACACCTTC
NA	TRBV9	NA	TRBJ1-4	CASSVGGGREKLFF	TGTGCCAGCAGCGTAGGCGGGGGGCGCGAAAAACTGTTTTTT
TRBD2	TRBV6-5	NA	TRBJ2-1	CASSYGQRELDNEQFF	TGTGCCAGCAGTTACGGGCAGCGGGAGCTCGACAATGAGCAGTTCTTC
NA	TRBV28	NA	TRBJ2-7	CASCGGAYEQYF	TGTGCCAGCTGTGGCGGGGCGTACGAGCAGTACTTC
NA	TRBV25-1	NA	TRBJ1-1	CASSFGTEAFF	TGTGCCAGCAGTTTCGGGACTGAAGCTTTCTTT
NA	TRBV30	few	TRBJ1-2	CAWSVFDGYTF	TGTGCCTGGAGTGTATTCGATGGCTACACCTTC
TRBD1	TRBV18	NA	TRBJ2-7	CASSPPDRGIYEQYF	TGTGCCAGCTCACCACCGGACAGGGGAATCTACGAGCAGTACTTC
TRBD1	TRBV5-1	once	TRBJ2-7	CASSLYPQGQGPSEQYF	TGCGCCAGCAGCTTGTATCCCCAGGGACAGGGACCCTCCGAGCAGTACTTC
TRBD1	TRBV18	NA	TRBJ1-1	CASSPDRGIEAFF	TGTGCCAGCTCACCAGACAGGGGCATTGAAGCTTTCTTT
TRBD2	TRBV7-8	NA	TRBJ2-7	CASSPRDYKNEQYF	TGTGCCAGCAGCCCCCGGGACTATAAAAACGAGCAGTACTTC
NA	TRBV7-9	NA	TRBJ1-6	CASSSQGESLHF	TGTGCCAGCAGCTCACAGGGTGAGTCCCTCCACTTT
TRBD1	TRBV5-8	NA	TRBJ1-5	CASSFLQGADQPQHF	TGTGCCAGCAGTTTTCTACAGGGGGCGGATCAGCCCCAGCATTTT
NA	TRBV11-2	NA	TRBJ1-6	CASSLSRQAQGSPLHF	TGTGCCAGCAGCTTATCGAGACAGGCGCAAGGTTCACCCCTCCACTTT
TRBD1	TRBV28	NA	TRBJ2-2	CASSFDIGQGGAGELFF	TGTGCCAGCAGTTTCGATATCGGACAGGGCGGGGCCGGGGAGCTGTTTTTT
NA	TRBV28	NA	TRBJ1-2	CASSFGGTANYGYTF	TGTGCCAGCAGTTTCGGAGGGACGGCTAACTATGGCTACACCTTC
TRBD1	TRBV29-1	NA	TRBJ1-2	CSVSPGTGGYGYTF	TGCAGCGTTTCCCCCGGGACAGGAGGCTACGGCTACACCTTC